This TCR beta chain was retrieved from a study of response to subunit inactivated influenza vaccine. Germline trimming cut 6 bases from V and 5 bases from J; bases unmatched to any gene: 0. The germline gives CDR1 MNHEY, CDR2 SVGAGI. The CDR3 totals 11 residues. TCRdb itself ran the RT-PCR reads through MiXCR, one entry per CDR3 protein. The sample includes about 500,000 distinct CDR3 sequences, about 17% seen only once; the top ten take around 3%. This clonotype showed up just a few times. This chain joins TRBV6-5 and TRBJ2-5; 7 bases line up with TRBD1. This clonotype was sampled from a man in his fifties or sixties who received an inactivated influenza vaccine. The material was CD4+ T cells sorted from PBMCs, obtained around 2 years after vaccination. For the CDR3, the DNA is TGTGCCAGCAGACAGGGGGAGACCCAGTACTTC. This codes for CASRQGETQYF.